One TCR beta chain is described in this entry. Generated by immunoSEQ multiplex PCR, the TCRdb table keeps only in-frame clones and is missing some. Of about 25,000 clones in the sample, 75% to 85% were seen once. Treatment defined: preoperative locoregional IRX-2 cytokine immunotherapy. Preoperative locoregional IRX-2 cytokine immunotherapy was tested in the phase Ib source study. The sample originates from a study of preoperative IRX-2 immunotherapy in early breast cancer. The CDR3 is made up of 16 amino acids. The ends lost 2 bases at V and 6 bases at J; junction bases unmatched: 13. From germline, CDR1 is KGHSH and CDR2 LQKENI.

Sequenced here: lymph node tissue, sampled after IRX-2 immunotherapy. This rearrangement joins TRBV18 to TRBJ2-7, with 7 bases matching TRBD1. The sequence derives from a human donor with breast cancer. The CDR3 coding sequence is TGTGCCAGCTCACCAAATCATGAGTACAGGGGTGGCGAGCAGTACGTC. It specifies CASSPNHEYRGGEQYV.